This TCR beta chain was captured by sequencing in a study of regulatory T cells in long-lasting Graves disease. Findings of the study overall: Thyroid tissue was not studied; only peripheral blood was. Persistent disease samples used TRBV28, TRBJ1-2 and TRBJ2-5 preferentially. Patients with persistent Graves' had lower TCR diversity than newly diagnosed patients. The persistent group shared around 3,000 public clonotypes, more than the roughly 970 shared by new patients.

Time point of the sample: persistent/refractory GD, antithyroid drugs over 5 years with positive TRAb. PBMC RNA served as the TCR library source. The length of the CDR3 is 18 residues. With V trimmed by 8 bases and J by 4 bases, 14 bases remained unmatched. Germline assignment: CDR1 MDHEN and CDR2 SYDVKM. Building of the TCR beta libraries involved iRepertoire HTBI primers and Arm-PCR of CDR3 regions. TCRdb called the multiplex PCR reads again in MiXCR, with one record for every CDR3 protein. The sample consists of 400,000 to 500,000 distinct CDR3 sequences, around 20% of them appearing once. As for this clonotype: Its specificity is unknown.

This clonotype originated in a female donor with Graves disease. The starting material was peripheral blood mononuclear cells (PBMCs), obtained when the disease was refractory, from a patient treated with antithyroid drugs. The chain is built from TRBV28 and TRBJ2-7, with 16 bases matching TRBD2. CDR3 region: CASQPGTSGRAPWYEQYF. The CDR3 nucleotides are TGTGCCAGCCAACCCGGGACTAGCGGGAGGGCCCCTTGGTACGAGCAGTACTTC.